The 15 T cell receptor beta chains presented below share a single source sample, sequenced in a study of blood T cell repertoires in COVID-19. Assay used: immunoSEQ multiplex PCR; TCRdb lists only in-frame clones, some missing. This table has 150,000 to 200,000 clones, approximately 86% appearing once. Sequencing used peripheral blood. The receptor set was obtained from a woman in her forties or fifties with acute or convalescent COVID-19.

The gene calls are TRBV9 and TRBJ1-4; maybe TRBD1 (6 bases). The V end lost 4 bases, the J end lost 6 bases, and 16 bases lay between the germline ends. Germline assignment: CDR1 SGDLS and CDR2 YYNGEE. CDR3 size: 15 residues. This chain's CDR3 is CASSPHAYRDEKLFF. The CDR3 nucleotides are TGTGCCAGCAGCCCCCACGCCTACAGGGATGAAAAACTGTTTTTT.

The V and J genes are TRBV11-2 and TRBJ2-2, with D maybe TRBD2 (6 bases). Germline V CDR1 and CDR2: SGHAT, FQNNGV. There are 15 residues in the CDR3. The V end was cut by 1 base, the J end by 1 base, with 7 bases between. The CDR3 bases are TGTGCCAGCAGCTTAGTGGGAGGGAACACCGGGGAGCTGTTTTTT. Its translation: CASSLVGGNTGELFF.

This chain links TRBV4-1 with TRBJ2-3; possibly TRBD2 for D (5 bases). This CDR3 is built from 15 residues. Germline V CDR1 and CDR2: MGHRA, YSYEKL. Between the trimmed V and J ends, which lost 2 bases and 0 bases, there was a span of 9 bases. The CDR3 bases are TGCGCCAGCAGCCAAAGCGGATCCAGCACAGATACGCAGTATTTT. Its protein is CASSQSGSSTDTQYF.

This clone was seen more than once but under ten times. The chain joins TRBV5-4 to TRBJ1-1, with a tentative D call TRBD1 (6 bases). Germline V CDR1 and CDR2: SGHNT, YYREEE (reference sequence). Trimming took 4 bases from V and 4 from J, leaving 14 bases between them. This CDR3 is built from 14 residues. CDR3 DNA: TGTGCCAGCAGCCAGAGACAGGTCGGCACTGAAGCTTTCTTT. Its translation is CASSQRQVGTEAFF. Drawing the rest from reference TRBV5-4 and TRBJ1-1, the complete variable domain is ETGVTQSPTHLIKTRGQQVTLRCSSQSGHNTVSWYQQALGQGPQFIFQYYREEENGRGNFPPRFSGLQFPNYSSELNVNALELDDSALYLCASSQRQVGTEAFFGQGTRLTVV.

This clone is a singleton in its sample. The rearrangement joins TRBV7-2 to TRBJ2-1, with 9 bases that match TRBD2. The CDR3 has 18 residues. V trimming: 6 bases; J trimming: 0 bases; junction bases outside the gene matches: 12. Germline V lookup: CDR1 SGHTA, CDR2 FQGNSA. CDR3 sequence (DNA): TGTGCCAGCAGTCATGCCCGGGCTAGCGGGGTCTCCTACAATGAGCAGTTCTTC. Amino acids: CASSHARASGVSYNEQFF.

This clone was seen a handful of times. This rearrangement joins TRBV7-2 to TRBJ2-1; TRBD2 matches at 13 bases. This CDR3 region has 15 residues. The ends lost 2 bases at V and 10 bases at J; junction bases unmatched: 5. Germline-derived CDR1 and CDR2 are SGHTA and FQGNSA. CDR3 in amino acids: CASSLQGLAGDEQFF. DNA for the CDR3: TGTGCCAGCAGCTTACAAGGACTAGCGGGAGACGAGCAGTTCTTC.

The rearrangement links TRBV11-3 to TRBJ2-5; 8 nucleotides match TRBD2. The CDR3 length is 15 residues. From germline, CDR1 is SGHNT and CDR2 YENEEA. V lost 3 bases to trimming and J lost 5 bases; unmatched junction nucleotides: 8. CDR3: CASSLGLGGPETQYF. CDR3 DNA: TGTGCCAGCAGCTTGGGACTAGGTGGCCCGGAGACCCAGTACTTC.

The CDR3 nucleotides are TGTGCCACCCAATGGACAGGGGGCGCAGAGGATACGCAGTATTTT. This codes for CATQWTGGAEDTQYF. This chain links TRBV10-3 with TRBJ2-3; 11 bases fit TRBD1. CDR1 and CDR2 (germline): ENHRY, SYGVKD. The ends lost 10 bases at V and 6 bases at J; junction bases unmatched: 12. The CDR3 extends over 15 amino acids.

The rearrangement links TRBV5-1 to TRBJ2-3, with D tentatively TRBD2 (6 bases). V shed 6 bases and J shed 1 base, with 9 bases lying between them. There are 13 residues in the CDR3. The V gene's germline CDR1 is SGHRS and CDR2 YFSETQ. DNA of the CDR3: TGCGCCAGCACCCCTAGCGGCACAGATACGCAGTATTTT. Translating it yields CASTPSGTDTQYF.

This chain links TRBV6-5 with TRBJ2-1; 8 bases match TRBD2. From germline, CDR1 is MNHEY and CDR2 SVGAGI. This CDR3 is built from 16 residues. J gave up 4 bases and V 2 bases, and 7 bases lay outside the gene matches. The CDR3 loop is CASSYHSLAGYNEQFF. CDR3 DNA: TGTGCCAGCAGTTACCACTCCCTAGCGGGTTACAATGAGCAGTTCTTC.

This clone has only one observation. V gene TRBV4-1 combines with J gene TRBJ2-2; 16 bases map to TRBD2. The germline CDR1 and CDR2 sequences are MGHRA and YSYEKL. The trim removed 4 bases at V and 4 bases at J, leaving 6 bases unmatched. The CDR3 consists of 18 residues. The chain's CDR3 is CASSLGTSGRASTGELFF. CDR3 nucleotide sequence: TGCGCCAGCAGCCTTGGGACTAGCGGGAGGGCCAGCACCGGGGAGCTGTTTTTT.

The chain has TRBV5-1 and TRBJ1-6, with TRBD1 matching over 7 bases. The CDR3 is 16 residues long. Trimming cost V 0 bases and J 8 bases; bases outside gene matches: 8. CDR1 SGHRS and CDR2 YFSETQ come from the germline V gene. Here the CDR3 DNA reads TGCGCCAGCAGCTTGGTAGGGGGGACAGACTATTCACCCCTCCACTTT. Amino acids: CASSLVGGTDYSPLHF.

This chain links TRBV6-2 or TRBV6-3 with TRBJ2-7; D is perhaps TRBD1 (6 bases). The CDR3 is made up of 15 amino acids. Trimming cost V 6 bases and J 1 base, with 16 bases left between them. Germline CDR1 MNHEY, CDR2 SVGEGT. CDR3 DNA: TGTGCCAGCAGCCGGCTGGACAGTTTTTCCTACGAGCAGTACTTC. It encodes CASSRLDSFSYEQYF.

As DNA, the CDR3 is TGTGCCAGTAGTATCGGACACCTAAATCAGCCCCAGCATTTT. This gives the protein CASSIGHLNQPQHF. The gene calls are TRBV19 and TRBJ1-5; possibly TRBD1 for D (5 bases). CDR1 LNHDA and CDR2 SQIVND come from the germline V gene (reference sequence). V was clipped by 3 bases and J by 4 bases, with 10 bases between them. This CDR3 region has 14 residues.

The J gene is TRBJ2-7, the V gene TRBV30; TRBD2 is a possible D gene (5 bases). V lost 5 bases and J 4 bases, leaving 18 bases between the germline ends. The CDR3 covers 14 residues. Looked up from germline, CDR1 is GTSNPN and CDR2 is SVGIG (reference sequence). CDR3 sequence: CAWGTHPGGYEQYF. In nucleotides, the CDR3 is TGTGCCTGGGGCACCCATCCCGGAGGATACGAGCAGTACTTC.